This T cell receptor beta chain is from a study of cytomegalovirus exposure and HLA in healthy donors (dated by TCRdb to the late 2010s). In terms of the full investigation: In an earlier analysis of about 560 of the donors, 276 Gb of sequence data and just under 120 million unique TCR beta sequences from 180 million or so T cells were reported. Roughly 310 gigabases of sequencing data and approximately 80 million unique TCR sequences were included in an early release covering 550 to 800 HLA-typed donors. Among the roughly 390 genotyped donors, 75% to 90% belonged to the genetic ancestry cluster associated with self-reported Caucasian donors. The study aimed to test whether cataloging public T cell receptors could reveal signatures of past pathogen exposure. The study profiled the T cell repertoires of under 700 subjects by immunosequencing and related them to cytomegalovirus serostatus. A separate validation cohort of more than 100 different subjects was used in addition to the roughly 700-subject first cohort. The study combined high-throughput TCR immunosequencing, statistical association of individual TCRs with disease status, and machine learning to predict cytomegalovirus infection status. To study patterns of TCR occurrence, a later analysis re-analyzed previously published TCR beta repertoires from around 700 donors and added high-resolution HLA genotyping. Rather than drawing on any new phenotypic data, the later analysis identified candidate immune exposures from TCR beta sequences and the way those sequences occurred across donors. An earlier analysis of around 640 of the donors used high-throughput TCR beta sequencing to judge whether each TCR beta V gene segment behaved as functional or pseudogenic. Donor age, sex, ethnicity and CMV serostatus were compiled together with the repertoire data. Genome-wide SNP genotypes for about 55% of the roughly 670 donors were used in a later genetic analysis, which treated that subset as a discovery cohort. All discovery cohort repertoires had been generated on a single sequencing platform. Both class I and class II loci were covered by HLA typing, at four-digit resolution. Typing coverage varied by locus: roughly 629-630 donors for A, B, C, DRB1 and DQB1; roughly 510 for DQA1; more than 600 for DPA1; more than 450 for DPB1. Because of strong linkage in the cohort, roughly five DR-DQ haplotypes were treated as single units for association and clustering. Among 398 genotyped donors of the cohort, an average of around 240,000 unique TCR beta nucleotide sequences were sequenced per donor, about a sixth of them non-productive.

The method was the immunoSEQ multiplex PCR assay. For the multiplex PCR, a mixture combining 60 forward primers for TCR Vbeta segments and 13 reverse primers for TCR Jbeta segments was used. A multiplex PCR assay on genomic DNA amplified the CDR3 region of rearranged TCR beta genes. Amplified TCR beta libraries were sequenced as 87-base-pair reads on the Illumina HiSeq System. Concerning the study's data processing: Across the 670 or so repertoires, a later analysis counted about 81 million unique TCR beta chains, around 11 million of which were shared by at least two donors. Raw reads were error-corrected and collapsed into unique sequences by a nearest-neighbor algorithm in which closely related sequences were merged to remove PCR and sequencing errors. Alignment of CDR3 sequences to IMGT reference sequences was used to assign V, D and J gene segments. Each retained sequence needed at least a six-nucleotide match to both a V gene segment and a J gene segment. Rearrangements were called productive when the CDR3 lacked stop codons and stayed in frame with V and J; all others were non-productive. Following IMGT convention, CDR3 was defined as the stretch from the second conserved V-encoded cysteine to the conserved J-encoded phenylalanine. The earlier analysis of about 590 of the donors excluded sequences that lacked an unambiguous match to a single V gene segment. An earlier analysis of about 600 of the donors called V segments functional above 56.7% productive rearrangements and segregating when the between-donor standard deviation exceeded 5%. A statistical classification framework was built to diagnose cytomegalovirus status from the catalog of TCR beta chain sequences. A later analysis assigned V and J genes by comparing TCR nucleotide sequences with IMGT/GENE-DB human TR gene sequences. Using the TCRdist pipeline, a later analysis assigned CDR3 sequences along with most-parsimonious VDJ recombination scenarios. In a later analysis, each TCR beta chain was defined by its CDR3 amino acid sequence together with its V-gene family, and reads lacking a unique V-gene family were excluded. To address suspected cross-contamination and a sequencing artifact, a later analysis removed around 590 highly shared, low-generation-probability nucleotide sequences. A later analysis calculated a clonal expansion index for each public chain from normalized within-repertoire ranks of inferred template counts. Generation probabilities in a later analysis came from a VDJ recombination model fitted to out-of-frame rearrangements, and those results were checked against IGoR. A later analysis scored TCR-TCR, TCR-HLA and TCR-CMV co-occurrence with hypergeometric tests, applying a repertoire-size bias correction to TCR pairs. False discovery rates were estimated in a later analysis by permuting HLA or CMV assignments 20 times. A later analysis grouped co-occurring TCRs with DBSCAN, adding TCRdist sequence similarity when clustering within HLA-allele-positive subsets. Co-occurrence clustering excluded repertoires with fewer than 30,000 or more than 120,000 public chains, plus five with anomalous nucleotide sharing. TCRdb mirrors the immuneACCESS table, restricted to in-frame sequences. Some clones are absent from its copies; in checked studies, under half trace to an unresolved V gene, and the reason for the others is unknown. V, J and clone size derive from that table, while D and trimming were established from the DNA sequence. This sample comprises approximately 160,000 clones, 82% of them detected only once. The ten largest clones take up less than 1.6% of the sample.

As to this clone: There is no known antigen for this receptor. Base qualities are not recorded, but no much larger clone differs from it by a single base.

What the study reported, not specific to this receptor: The study listed 164 TCR beta chains as associated with cytomegalovirus. It was suggested by the authors that the approach could potentially be generalized to other disease states and immunological phenotypes. When HLA alleles, especially DR and DQ, strongly co-occurred, TCR associations were difficult to assign to individual alleles. Most TCR sequences were seen in very few donors, while some public TCRs were found in many individuals. A later analysis found that most CMV-associated TCR beta chains appeared HLA-restricted, with HLA associations seemingly driven largely by CMV exposure. V-gene and J-gene trimming of TCR beta chains was associated with a missense DCLRE1C variant in a later genetic analysis, and the association was replicated in an independent cohort. Some IMGT-functional V segments, including TRBV6-2 and TRBV6-3, could not be distinguished by the 87-base-pair reads and were therefore excluded. A later analysis reported that several top co-occurrence clusters appeared linked to parvovirus B19, influenza, CMV and Epstein-Barr virus. Compared with the roughly 700-donor mean, donors in an Asian-associated ancestry cluster had fewer N-insertions in productive TCRs, according to a later genetic analysis. Some 16 rarely observed V segments, including chromosome 9 orphons, were excluded from the earlier analysis of some 590 of the donors because counts were too low. At a false discovery rate of 0.05, a later analysis linked some 17,000 TCR beta sequences to specific HLA alleles. CMV serostatus was the only immune exposure information available for the cohort. Because some donors lacked HLA typing at each locus, the association tests relied only on the typed subset. Three of the identified cytomegalovirus-associated TCR beta chains were confirmed in vitro to be specific for cytomegalovirus antigens. A further reported finding was that TCR beta sequences accurately predicted the HLA-A and HLA-B alleles for most subjects in the first cohort. Correlated functional status among segregating V segments might reflect linkage disequilibrium, but an unknown experimental factor could not be ruled out. In a later analysis, TCR association rates were found to vary across HLA loci, with the most associated TCRs seen for DRB1 alleles and the fewest for HLA-C alleles. A group of highly shared sequence variants was considered likely to be a technical artifact of the sequencing pipeline. An earlier analysis of roughly 570 of the donors showed that most TCR beta V segments appeared in productive rearrangements either about 90% or about 30% of the time, which broadly matched IMGT annotations. The classifier was reported to diagnose cytomegalovirus status with high specificity and sensitivity in both the original and validation cohorts. Presence/absence analyses assumed roughly uniform sequencing depth across donors, an assumption that may not hold. Compared with equally common non-associated chains, HLA-associated TCR beta chains in a later analysis were more clonally expanded and had lower generation probabilities. In this cohort, only TCR beta chains were sequenced, and detectable features were limited by the absence of alpha or paired-chain data.

Measured from the cysteine to the phenylalanine, the CDR3 is 13 residues long. The entry retains the CDR3 DNA only, 39 bases that are in frame from base 1. Germline trimming amounts to 8 bases on V and 1 base on J, with 4 as the count of junction bases outside the gene matches. Taken from the germline V gene, the CDR1 and CDR2 loops are SNHLY and FYNNEI. In total, 600 or so healthy bone marrow donors made up the cohort. At the time of sampling, all cohort members were nominally healthy, though unrecorded immune exposures were likely present. The donor tested CMV seropositive, placing the donor among the 250 to 300 seropositive members of the cohort. A peripheral blood sample was provided by each donor, and peripheral blood mononuclear cells were used for TCR beta sequencing. Genomic DNA was extracted from the blood cell samples with the Qiagen DNeasy Blood Extraction Kit.

The sequence was obtained from a girl under 18 in good health and CMV-seropositive. The sequenced sample consisted of PBMCs. Here the chain combines TRBV2 and TRBJ2-7, with TRBD2 matching 8 junction bases. The CDR3: CASHSGISYEQYF. Here is the DNA: TGTGCCAGCCATAGCGGGATTTCCTACGAGCAGTACTTC.